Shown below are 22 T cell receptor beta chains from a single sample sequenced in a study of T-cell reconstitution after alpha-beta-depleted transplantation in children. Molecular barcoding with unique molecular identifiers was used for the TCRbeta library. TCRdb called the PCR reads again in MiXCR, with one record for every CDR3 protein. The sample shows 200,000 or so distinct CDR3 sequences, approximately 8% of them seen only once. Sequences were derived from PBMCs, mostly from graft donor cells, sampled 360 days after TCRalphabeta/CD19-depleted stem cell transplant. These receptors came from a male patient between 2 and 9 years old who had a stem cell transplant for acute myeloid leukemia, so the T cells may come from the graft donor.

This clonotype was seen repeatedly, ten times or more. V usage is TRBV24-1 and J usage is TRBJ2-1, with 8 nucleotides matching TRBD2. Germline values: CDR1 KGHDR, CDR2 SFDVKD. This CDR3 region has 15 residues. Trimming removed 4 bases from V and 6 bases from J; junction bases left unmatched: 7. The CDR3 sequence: CATSEGGLASNEQFF. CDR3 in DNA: TGTGCCACCAGTGAAGGCGGACTAGCCTCCAATGAGCAGTTCTTC.

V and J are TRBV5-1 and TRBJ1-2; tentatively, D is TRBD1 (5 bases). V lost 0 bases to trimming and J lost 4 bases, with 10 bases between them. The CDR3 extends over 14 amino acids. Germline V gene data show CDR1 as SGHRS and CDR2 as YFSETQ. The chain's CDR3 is CASSLGQTTYGYTF. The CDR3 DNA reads TGCGCCAGCAGCTTGGGACAGACAACCTATGGCTACACCTTC.

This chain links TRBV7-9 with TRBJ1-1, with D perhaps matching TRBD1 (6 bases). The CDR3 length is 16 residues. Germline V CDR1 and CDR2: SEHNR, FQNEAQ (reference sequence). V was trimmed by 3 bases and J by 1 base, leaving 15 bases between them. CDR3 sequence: CASSLPSDSTNTEAFF. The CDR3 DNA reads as TGTGCCAGCAGCTTGCCCTCGGACAGCACGAACACTGAAGCTTTCTTT.

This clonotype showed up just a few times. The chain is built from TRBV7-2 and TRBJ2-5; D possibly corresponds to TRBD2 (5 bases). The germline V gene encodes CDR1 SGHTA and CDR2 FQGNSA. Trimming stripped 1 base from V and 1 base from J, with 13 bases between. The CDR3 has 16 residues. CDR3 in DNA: TGTGCCAGCAGCTTAGTGGTAGCGCAAATCCAAGAGACCCAGTACTTC. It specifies CASSLVVAQIQETQYF.

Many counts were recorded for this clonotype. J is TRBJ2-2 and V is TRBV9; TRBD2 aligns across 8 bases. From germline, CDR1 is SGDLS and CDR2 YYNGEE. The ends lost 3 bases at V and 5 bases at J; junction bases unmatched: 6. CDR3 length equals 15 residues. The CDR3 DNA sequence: TGTGCCAGCAGCGCCAGCGGGAGATTGACCGGGGAGCTGTTTTTT. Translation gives CASSASGRLTGELFF. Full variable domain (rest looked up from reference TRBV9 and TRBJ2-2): DSGVTQTPKHLITATGQRVTLRCSPRSGDLSVYWYQQSLDQGLQFLIQYYNGEERAKGNILERFSAQQFPDLHSELNLSSLELGDSALYFCASSASGRLTGELFFGEGSRLTVL.

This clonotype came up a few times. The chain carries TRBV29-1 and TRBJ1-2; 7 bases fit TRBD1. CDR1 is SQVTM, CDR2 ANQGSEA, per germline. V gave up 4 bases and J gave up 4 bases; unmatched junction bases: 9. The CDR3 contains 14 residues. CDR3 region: CSVVGDSRFYGYTF. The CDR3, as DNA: TGCAGCGTTGTGGGGGACAGCCGATTCTATGGCTACACCTTC.

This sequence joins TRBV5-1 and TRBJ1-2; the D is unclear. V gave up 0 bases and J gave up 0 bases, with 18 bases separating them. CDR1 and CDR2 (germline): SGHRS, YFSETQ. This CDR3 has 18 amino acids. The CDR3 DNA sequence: TGCGCCAGCAGCTTGGGGGTACTGGAGGATTCAGCTAACTATGGCTACACCTTC. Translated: CASSLGVLEDSANYGYTF.

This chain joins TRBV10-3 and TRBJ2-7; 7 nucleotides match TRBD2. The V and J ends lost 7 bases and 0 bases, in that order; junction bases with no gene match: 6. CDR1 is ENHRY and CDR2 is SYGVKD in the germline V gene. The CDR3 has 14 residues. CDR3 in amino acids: CAITPSGSSYEQYF. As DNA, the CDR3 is TGTGCCATCACCCCTAGCGGCAGCTCCTACGAGCAGTACTTC.

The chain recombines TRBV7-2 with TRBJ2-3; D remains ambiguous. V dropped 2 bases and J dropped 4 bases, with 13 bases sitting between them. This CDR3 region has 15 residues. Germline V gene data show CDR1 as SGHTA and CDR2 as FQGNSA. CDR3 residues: CASSLYGTGADTQYF. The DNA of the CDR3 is TGTGCCAGCAGCTTATATGGCACTGGAGCAGATACGCAGTATTTT.

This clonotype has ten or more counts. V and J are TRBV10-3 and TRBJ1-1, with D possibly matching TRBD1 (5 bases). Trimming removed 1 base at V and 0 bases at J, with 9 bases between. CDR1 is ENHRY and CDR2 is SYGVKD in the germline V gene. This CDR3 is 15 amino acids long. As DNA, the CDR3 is TGTGCCATCAGTGAGTGGGGGTCCATGAACACTGAAGCTTTCTTT. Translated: CAISEWGSMNTEAFF.

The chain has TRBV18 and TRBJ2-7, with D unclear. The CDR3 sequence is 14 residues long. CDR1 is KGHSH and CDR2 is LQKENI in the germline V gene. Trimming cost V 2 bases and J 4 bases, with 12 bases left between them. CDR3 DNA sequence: TGTGCCAGCTCACCATCGCCGGACGATTACGAGCAGTACTTC. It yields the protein CASSPSPDDYEQYF.

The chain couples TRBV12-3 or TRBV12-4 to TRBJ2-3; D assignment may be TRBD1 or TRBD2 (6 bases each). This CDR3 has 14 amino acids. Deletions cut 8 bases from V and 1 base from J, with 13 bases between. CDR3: CASSGGTRTDTQYF. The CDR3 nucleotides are TGTGCCAGCTCGGGCGGGACACGCACAGATACGCAGTATTTT.

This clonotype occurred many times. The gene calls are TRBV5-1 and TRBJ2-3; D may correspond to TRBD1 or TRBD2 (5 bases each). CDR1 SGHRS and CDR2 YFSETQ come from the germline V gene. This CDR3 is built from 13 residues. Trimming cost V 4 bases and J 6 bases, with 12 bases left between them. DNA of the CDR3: TGCGCCAGCAGCATGGGACCCTCGGATACGCAGTATTTT. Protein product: CASSMGPSDTQYF.

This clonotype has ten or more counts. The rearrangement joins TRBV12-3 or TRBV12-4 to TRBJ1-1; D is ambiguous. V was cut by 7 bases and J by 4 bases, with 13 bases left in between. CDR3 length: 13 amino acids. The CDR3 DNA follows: TGTGCCAGCAAAACCGACATGCCCACTGAAGCTTTCTTT. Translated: CASKTDMPTEAFF.

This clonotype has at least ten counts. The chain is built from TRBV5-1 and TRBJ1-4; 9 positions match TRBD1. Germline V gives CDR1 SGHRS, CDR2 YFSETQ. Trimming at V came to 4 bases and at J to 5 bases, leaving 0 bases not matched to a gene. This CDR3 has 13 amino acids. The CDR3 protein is CASSGTGNEKLFF. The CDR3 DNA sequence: TGCGCCAGCAGCGGGACAGGGAATGAAAAACTGTTTTTT. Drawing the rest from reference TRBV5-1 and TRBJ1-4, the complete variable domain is KAGVTQTPRYLIKTRGQQVTLSCSPISGHRSVSWYQQTPGQGLQFLFEYFSETQRNKGNFPGRFSGRQFSNSRSEMNVSTLELGDSALYLCASSGTGNEKLFFGSGTQLSVL.

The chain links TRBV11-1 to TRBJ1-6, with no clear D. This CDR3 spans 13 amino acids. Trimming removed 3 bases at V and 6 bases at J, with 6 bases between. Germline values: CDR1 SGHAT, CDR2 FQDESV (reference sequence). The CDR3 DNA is TGTGCCAGCAGCTTGAGGAGTAATTCACCCCTCCACTTT. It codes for CASSLRSNSPLHF.

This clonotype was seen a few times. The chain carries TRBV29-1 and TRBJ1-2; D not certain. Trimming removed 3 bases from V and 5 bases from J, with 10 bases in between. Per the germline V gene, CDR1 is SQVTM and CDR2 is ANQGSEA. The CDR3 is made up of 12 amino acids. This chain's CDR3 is CSVDLAAYGYTF. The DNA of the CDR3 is TGCAGCGTTGACTTGGCAGCTTATGGCTACACCTTC. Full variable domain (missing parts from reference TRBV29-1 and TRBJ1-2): SAVISQKPSRDICQRGTSLTIQCQVDSQVTMMFWYRQQPGQSLTLIATANQGSEATYESGFVIDKFPISRPNLTFSTLTVSNMSPEDSSIYLCSVDLAAYGYTFGSGTRLTVV.

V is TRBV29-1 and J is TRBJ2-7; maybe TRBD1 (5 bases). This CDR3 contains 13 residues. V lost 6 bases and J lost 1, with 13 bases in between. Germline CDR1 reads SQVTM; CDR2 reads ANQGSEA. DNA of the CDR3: TGCAGCGTCGGCAGGGCCAGGTCCTACGAGCAGTACTTC. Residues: CSVGRARSYEQYF.

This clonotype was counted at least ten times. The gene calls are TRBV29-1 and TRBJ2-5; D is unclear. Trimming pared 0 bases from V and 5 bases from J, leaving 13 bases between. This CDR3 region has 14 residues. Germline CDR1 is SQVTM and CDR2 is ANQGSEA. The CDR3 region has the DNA TGCAGCGTTGAAGATGTTTATACAGCGGAGACCCAGTACTTC. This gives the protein CSVEDVYTAETQYF.

The CDR3 nucleotides are TGTGCCAGCAGTTTCGAGGGGGGCTCCCAAGAGACCCAGTACTTC. Translated: CASSFEGGSQETQYF. The chain links TRBV12-3 or TRBV12-4 to TRBJ2-5; D could derive from TRBD1 or TRBD2 (6 bases each). This CDR3 is built from 15 residues. Trimming pared 3 bases from V and 1 base from J, leaving 12 bases between.

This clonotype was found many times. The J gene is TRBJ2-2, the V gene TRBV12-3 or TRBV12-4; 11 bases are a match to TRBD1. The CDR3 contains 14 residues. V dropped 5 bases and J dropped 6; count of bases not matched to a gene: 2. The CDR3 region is CASSPGQGAGELFF. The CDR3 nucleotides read TGTGCCAGCAGTCCGGGACAGGGGGCCGGGGAGCTGTTTTTT.

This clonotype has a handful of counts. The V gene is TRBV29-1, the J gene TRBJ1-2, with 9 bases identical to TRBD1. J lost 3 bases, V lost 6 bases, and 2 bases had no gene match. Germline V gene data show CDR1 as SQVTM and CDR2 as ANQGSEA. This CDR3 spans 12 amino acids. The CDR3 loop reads CSVGDRDYGYTF. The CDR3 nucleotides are TGCAGCGTGGGGGACAGGGACTATGGCTACACCTTC.